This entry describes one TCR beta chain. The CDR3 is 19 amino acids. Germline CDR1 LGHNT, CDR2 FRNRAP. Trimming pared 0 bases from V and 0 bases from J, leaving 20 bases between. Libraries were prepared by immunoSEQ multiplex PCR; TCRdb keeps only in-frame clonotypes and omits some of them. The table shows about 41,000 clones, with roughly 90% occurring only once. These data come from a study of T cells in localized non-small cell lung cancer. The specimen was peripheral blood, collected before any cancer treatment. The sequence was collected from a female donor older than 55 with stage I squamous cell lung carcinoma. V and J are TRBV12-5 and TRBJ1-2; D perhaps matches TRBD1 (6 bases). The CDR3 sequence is CASGLVRRGAQPPNYGYTF. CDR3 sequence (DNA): TGTGCTAGTGGTTTGGTACGGAGGGGGGCCCAGCCTCCTAACTATGGCTACACCTTC.